This TCR beta chain derives from a study of vaccination effects on CD4 cells after COVID-19. Across the study: Two doses of either BNT162b2 or mRNA-1273 were given to each participant. Two recovered convalescent patients were sampled 16 days and one week pre-vaccination. General study points: Late in the post-vaccination period, infection-induced and vaccine-induced clones underwent marked clonal contraction.

About this clone itself: Its antigen is unidentified.

Trimming left V 4 bases short and J 2 bases short, with 8 bases between. Germline V CDR1 and CDR2: SEHNR, FQNEAQ (reference sequence). CDR3 length: 14 amino acids. The data were produced by immunoSEQ multiplex PCR, yet TCRdb's version contains in-frame clones alone and is incomplete. The table lists tens of thousands of clones, about two thirds of them singletons, with about 18% in the top ten. With the ViraFEST assay, the study expanded antigen-specific CD4+ T cells using viral peptide pools, then sequenced them. Investigators separated out CD4+ T cells once approximately 11 days of culture had passed. Between March and December 2020, the person had a SARS-CoV-2 infection that PCR confirmed. Each well held 1.5 million to 2.5 million PBMC cultured with 8.5 to 10 ug/ml peptides and 10 IU/ml IL-2.

The sequence derives from a human donor who had a prior SARS-CoV-2 infection. The V gene is TRBV7-9, the J gene TRBJ1-4; D gene uncertain. The sample in question was CD4+ T cells from PBMCs cultured with HCoV-NL63 spike peptides, obtained before COVID-19 vaccination. The CDR3 loop reads CASSSFPTNEKLFF. The CDR3 nucleotides are TGTGCCAGCAGCTCCTTCCCCACTAATGAAAAACTGTTTTTT. The full variable domain, in which reference TRBV7-9 and TRBJ1-4 provide the parts outside the CDR3, is DTGVSQNPRHKITKRGQNVTFRCDPISEHNRLYWYRQTLGQGPEFLTYFQNEAQLEKSRLLSDRFSAERPKGSFSTLEIQRTEQGDSAMYLCASSSFPTNEKLFFGSGTQLSVL.